The clone carrying this T cell receptor (beta chain) was seen a handful of times. Other DNA sequences in the same sample also yield this CDR3. This sample was taken from a study of T cell changes during pregnancy in multiple sclerosis. Some clones are missing from TCRdb's copy, which holds only in-frame ones; the method was immunoSEQ multiplex PCR. The repertoire holds some 49,000 clones, with around 89% as singletons. The specimen comprised peripheral blood, sampled after pregnancy. This receptor was identified in a female donor in good health, enrolled as a control in a pregnancy study.

CDR3 protein: CASSVAGGTDTQYF. CDR3 sequence (DNA): TGTGCCAGCAGTGTTGCGGGGGGCACAGATACGCAGTATTTT. The chain joins TRBV6-4 to TRBJ2-3; TRBD2 matches at 7 bases. V shed 4 bases and J 1 base; nucleotides not matched to a gene: 2. The germline gives CDR1 MRHNA, CDR2 SNTAGT. The CDR3 has 14 residues.